The 18 T cell receptor beta chains below come from one sample, sequenced in a study of immune evolution from preneoplasia to lung adenocarcinoma. The data were produced by immunoSEQ multiplex PCR, yet TCRdb's version contains in-frame clones alone and is incomplete. The table includes more than 9,000 clones, 80% to 90% detected once. Specimen: FFPE minimally invasive lung adenocarcinoma tissue. These receptors were obtained from a person between 65 and 79 years old with lung adenocarcinoma.

The CDR3 DNA reads TGTGCCTGGAGTTCACTAGCGGGAGTTGGTGACATTCAGTACTTC. Translated: CAWSSLAGVGDIQYF. This chain connects TRBV30 to TRBJ2-4, with 11 nucleotides matching TRBD2. The germline CDR1 and CDR2 sequences are GTSNPN and SVGIG (reference sequence). This CDR3 is built from 15 residues. The V and J ends lost 2 bases and 8 bases, in that order; junction bases with no gene match: 8.

The chain combines TRBV7-2 with TRBJ1-1; 7 bases are shared with TRBD1. V was pared by 5 bases and J by 6 bases, with 12 bases of the junction left unmatched. The CDR3 runs 15 residues. CDR1 is SGHTA and CDR2 is FQGNSA in the germline V gene. The CDR3 DNA sequence: TGTGCCAGCAGCCGACAACAGGGGCTGGGTTCTGAAGCTTTCTTT. Protein sequence: CASSRQQGLGSEAFF.

This chain uses TRBV4-1 with TRBJ1-2, with D uncertain. Germline V gene lookup returns CDR1 MGHRA and CDR2 YSYEKL. Trimming removed 5 bases from V and 5 bases from J, with 12 bases in between. The CDR3 has 13 amino acids. The CDR3 sequence is CASSGVGRYGYTF. CDR3 nucleotides: TGCGCCAGCAGCGGCGTCGGGAGATATGGCTACACCTTC.

The chain combines TRBV5-1 with TRBJ2-5; D unresolved. The CDR3 has 12 amino acids. Germline V gene sequence: CDR1 SGHRS, CDR2 YFSETQ. V dropped 4 bases and J dropped 7 bases, with 11 bases sitting between them. This CDR3 is CASSPTPGTQYF. CDR3 DNA sequence: TGCGCCAGCAGCCCCACCCCGGGGACCCAGTACTTC.

This rearrangement joins TRBV11-1 to TRBJ2-1; the D gene is possibly TRBD1 (6 bases). The V gene lost 4 bases and the J gene lost 10 bases, with 14 bases spanning the gap. The V gene's germline CDR1 is SGHAT and CDR2 FQDESV (reference sequence). The CDR3 is 13 residues long. The CDR3 here is CASSSGTTGEQFF. The CDR3 DNA reads as TGTGCCAGCAGCTCCGGGACAACGGGGGAGCAGTTCTTC.

Concerning this clone itself: An end of the junction differs from the germline gene, which may be a read error. This chain links TRBV10-1 with TRBJ2-7; 8 positions match TRBD2. The germline V gene has CDR1 WNHNN and CDR2 SYGVQD (reference sequence). The CDR3 length is 9 residues. The CDR3 nucleotides read TGCGCCAACTCCGGGACTAGGTTCTTC. Protein sequence: CANSGTRFF.

The V and J genes are TRBV4-1 and TRBJ1-1; D is undetermined. CDR1 and CDR2 from the germline V gene are MGHRA and YSYEKL. V was trimmed by 0 bases and J by 4 bases, leaving 12 bases between them. The CDR3 contains 15 residues. CDR3 coding DNA: TGCGCCAGCAGCCAAGAGAGAAGGGCGGCCACTGAAGCTTTCTTT. It yields the protein CASSQERRAATEAFF.

This rearrangement joins TRBV20-1 to TRBJ2-7; D tentatively fits TRBD1 or TRBD2 (5 bases each). V was clipped by 4 bases and J by 6 bases, with 10 bases between them. This CDR3 has 11 residues. The germline V gene encodes CDR1 DFQATT and CDR2 SNEGSKA (reference sequence). This CDR3 is CSAKRGFEQYF. CDR3 in DNA: TGCAGTGCTAAGAGGGGCTTCGAGCAGTACTTC.

The chain joins TRBV7-8 to TRBJ2-3, with D uncertain. Trimming removed 0 bases at V and 8 bases at J, with 6 bases between. CDR3 length equals 12 residues. Germline V gives CDR1 SGHVS, CDR2 FQNEAQ. Written as DNA, the CDR3 is TGTGCCAGCAGCTTAGCGGGAAGTACGCAGTATTTT. This encodes CASSLAGSTQYF. The variable domain in full, with the rest retrieved from reference TRBV7-8 and TRBJ2-3, is GAGVSQSPRYKVAKRGQDVALRCDPISGHVSLFWYQQALGQGPEFLTYFQNEAQLDKSGLPSDRFFAERPEGSVSTLKIQRTQQEDSAVYLCASSLAGSTQYFGPGTRLTVL.

This chain uses TRBV11-2 with TRBJ2-7; 12 bases map to TRBD2. V lost 5 bases and J lost 7; bases outside the gene matches: 9. The CDR3 sequence is 15 residues long. The V gene's germline CDR1 is SGHAT and CDR2 FQNNGV. As DNA, the CDR3 is TGTGCCAGCAGCCTAGGACTAGCGGGGAAATTTGAGCAGTACTTC. As protein: CASSLGLAGKFEQYF.

The rearrangement joins TRBV30 to TRBJ2-7; 7 positions agree with TRBD1. V lost 5 bases to trimming and J lost 7 bases; unmatched junction nucleotides: 11. The CDR3 is made up of 13 amino acids. Looked up from germline, CDR1 is GTSNPN and CDR2 is SVGIG (reference sequence). DNA of the CDR3: TGTGCCTGGGGGACAGCCATAGGTATAGAGCAGTACTTC. Its translation: CAWGTAIGIEQYF.

CDR3 region: CASQLTDTQYF. CDR3 DNA sequence: TGTGCCAGTCAACTCACAGATACGCAGTATTTT. V is TRBV19 and J is TRBJ2-3, with D unclear. The CDR3 has 11 residues. In germline, CDR1 is LNHDA, CDR2 SQIVND (reference sequence). Trimming removed 8 bases at V and 2 bases at J, with 5 bases between.

V and J are TRBV29-1 and TRBJ1-4; 9 bases line up with TRBD1. After removal of 0 bases from V and 8 bases from J, the junction contained 7 bases not matched to a gene. Germline CDR1 and CDR2: SQVTM and ANQGSEA. The CDR3 runs to 15 residues. The CDR3 DNA reads as TGCAGCGTTGAAGATCCGGCGACAGGGGGAGAAAAACTGTTTTTT. It is translated as CSVEDPATGGEKLFF.

V usage is TRBV9 and J usage is TRBJ1-3; 10 nucleotides line up with TRBD1. With 0 bases clipped from V and 2 bases from J, the junction kept 2 bases outside the gene matches. The CDR3 contains 16 residues. CDR1 is SGDLS and CDR2 is YYNGEE in the germline V gene. The CDR3 DNA follows: TGTGCCAGCAGCGTAGACGGGACAGGGGCTGGAAACACCATATATTTT. Protein sequence: CASSVDGTGAGNTIYF.

This chain connects TRBV4-1 to TRBJ2-2; D may be TRBD1 or TRBD2 (5 bases each). Germline lookup yields CDR1 MGHRA and CDR2 YSYEKL. The CDR3 has 15 amino acids. Trimming removed 1 base from V and 7 bases from J, with 13 bases in between. CDR3 sequence (DNA): TGCGCCAGCAGCCAAGGAGAGGGGCGGAACGGGGAGCTGTTTTTT. It translates to CASSQGEGRNGELFF.

CDR3 in DNA: TGCGCCAGCAGCTACGGTACGGGAAGCACTGAAGCTTTCTTT. Residues: CASSYGTGSTEAFF. The rearrangement links TRBV5-1 to TRBJ1-1; D gene ambiguous. The CDR3 loop spans 14 amino acids. CDR1 and CDR2 from the germline V gene are SGHRS and YFSETQ. V lost 3 bases to trimming and J lost 4 bases, with 13 bases between them.

This chain uses TRBV10-3 with TRBJ2-7; 8 bases match TRBD1. CDR1 is ENHRY and CDR2 is SYGVKD in the germline V gene. This CDR3 is built from 15 residues. J lost 0 bases, V lost 6 bases, and 7 bases had no gene match. CDR3 DNA: TGTGCCATCAGGGCGACAGGGGTGAGCTCCTACGAGCAGTACTTC. Residues: CAIRATGVSSYEQYF.

The V and J genes are TRBV30 and TRBJ1-4; no clear D gene. Germline V lookup: CDR1 GTSNPN, CDR2 SVGIG (reference sequence). This CDR3 has 12 amino acids. The V end was cut by 0 bases, the J end by 8 bases, with 7 bases between. Written as DNA, the CDR3 is TGTGCCTGGAGTGTACTCAGGGAAAAACTGTTTTTT. Protein: CAWSVLREKLFF.